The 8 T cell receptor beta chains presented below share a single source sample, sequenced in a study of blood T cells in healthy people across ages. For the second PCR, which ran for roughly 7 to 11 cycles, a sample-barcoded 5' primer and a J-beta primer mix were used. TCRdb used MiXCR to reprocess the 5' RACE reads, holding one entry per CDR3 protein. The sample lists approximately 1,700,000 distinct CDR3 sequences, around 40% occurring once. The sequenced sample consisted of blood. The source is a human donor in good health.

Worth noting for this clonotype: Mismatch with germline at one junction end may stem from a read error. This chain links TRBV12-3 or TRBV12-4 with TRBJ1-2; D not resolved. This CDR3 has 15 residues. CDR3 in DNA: TGTGCCAGCAGTCCCACACTGACTCCTAACTGTGGCTACACCTTC. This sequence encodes CASSPTLTPNCGYTF.

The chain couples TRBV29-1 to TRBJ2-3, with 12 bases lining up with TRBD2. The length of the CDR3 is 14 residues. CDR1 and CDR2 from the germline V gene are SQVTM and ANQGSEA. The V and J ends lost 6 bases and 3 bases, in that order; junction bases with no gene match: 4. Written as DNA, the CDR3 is TGCAGCGTCCTAGCGGGGGGGGCTACAGATACGCAGTATTTT. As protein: CSVLAGGATDTQYF.

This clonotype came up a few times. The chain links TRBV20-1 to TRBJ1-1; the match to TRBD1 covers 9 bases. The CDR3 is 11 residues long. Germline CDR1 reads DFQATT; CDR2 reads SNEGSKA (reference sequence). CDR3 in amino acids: CRGQGNTEAFF. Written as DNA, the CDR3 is TGCAGGGGACAGGGGAACACTGAAGCTTTCTTT.

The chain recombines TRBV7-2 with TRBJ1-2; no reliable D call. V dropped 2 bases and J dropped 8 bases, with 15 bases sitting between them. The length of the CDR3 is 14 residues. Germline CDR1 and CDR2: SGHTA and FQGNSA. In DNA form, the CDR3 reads TGTGCCAGCAGCTTAAGAGAAACCCCGCTCGGCTACACCTTC. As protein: CASSLRETPLGYTF.

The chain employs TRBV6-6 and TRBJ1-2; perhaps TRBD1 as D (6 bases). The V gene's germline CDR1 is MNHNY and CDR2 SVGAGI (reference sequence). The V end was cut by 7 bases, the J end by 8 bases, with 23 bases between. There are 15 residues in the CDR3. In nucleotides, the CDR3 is TGTGCCAGCACGGATTGGGCATTAGGGGGGGTAGGCTACACCTTC. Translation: CASTDWALGGVGYTF.

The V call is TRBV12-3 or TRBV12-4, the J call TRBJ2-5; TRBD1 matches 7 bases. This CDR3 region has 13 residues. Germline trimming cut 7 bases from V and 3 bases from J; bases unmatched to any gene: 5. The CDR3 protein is CASTTDRKETQYF. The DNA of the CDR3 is TGTGCCAGCACCACGGACAGGAAAGAGACCCAGTACTTC.

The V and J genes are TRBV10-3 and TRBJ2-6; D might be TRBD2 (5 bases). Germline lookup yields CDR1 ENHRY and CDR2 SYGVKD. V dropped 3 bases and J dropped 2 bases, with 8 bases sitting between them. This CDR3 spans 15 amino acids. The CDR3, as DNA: TGTGCCATCAGTGAAGGCGGGCCTGGGGCCAACGTCCTGACTTTC. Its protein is CAISEGGPGANVLTF.

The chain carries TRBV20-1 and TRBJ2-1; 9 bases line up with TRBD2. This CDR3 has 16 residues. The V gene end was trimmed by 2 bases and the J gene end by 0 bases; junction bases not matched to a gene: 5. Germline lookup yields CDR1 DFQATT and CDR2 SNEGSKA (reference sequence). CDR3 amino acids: CSARLLAGRSYNEQFF. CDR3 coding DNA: TGCAGTGCTAGACTACTAGCGGGCCGCTCCTACAATGAGCAGTTCTTC.